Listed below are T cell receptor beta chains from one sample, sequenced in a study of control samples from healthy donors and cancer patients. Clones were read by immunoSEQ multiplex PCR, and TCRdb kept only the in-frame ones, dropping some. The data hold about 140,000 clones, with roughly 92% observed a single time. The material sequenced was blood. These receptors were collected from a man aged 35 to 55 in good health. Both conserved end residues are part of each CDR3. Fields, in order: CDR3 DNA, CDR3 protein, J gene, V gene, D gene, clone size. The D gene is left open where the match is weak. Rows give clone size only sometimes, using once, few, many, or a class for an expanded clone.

TGTGCCAGCAGGCGAGGGAACACTGAAGCTTTCTTT,CASRRGNTEAFF,TRBJ1-1,TRBV27,.,.
TGTGCCAGCAGCTCAGATCGAGGTCAGCCCCAGCATTTT,CASSSDRGQPQHF,TRBJ1-5,TRBV7-2,.,.
TGTGCCAGCAGCTTGGGCGGGACTAGCGGGAGGGAGACCTACAATGAGCAGTTCTTC,CASSLGGTSGRETYNEQFF,TRBJ2-1,TRBV5-6,TRBD2,.
TGTGCCACCAGTGATCCGGTGGGAGATACGCAGTATTTT,CATSDPVGDTQYF,TRBJ2-3,TRBV24-1,.,.
TGCGCCAGCAGTGAGTCCGGGGACAGGACCTACGAGCAGTACTTC,CASSESGDRTYEQYF,TRBJ2-7,TRBV10-1,TRBD1,.
TGCAGCGTTGAAGACCAGAACACCGGGGAGCTGTTTTTT,CSVEDQNTGELFF,TRBJ2-2,TRBV29-1,.,.
TGTGCCAGCAGCCTCAACGTCAGGGACCGGGACACTGAAGCTTTCTTT,CASSLNVRDRDTEAFF,TRBJ1-1,TRBV7-6,.,.
TGCAGTGCTAGTTCGGGGGGCGCAGGACAGCCCCAGCATTTT,CSASSGGAGQPQHF,TRBJ1-5,TRBV20-1,.,.
TGTGCCAGCAGTTACTCCGGACAGGGTAGTTCTGAAGCTTTCTTT,CASSYSGQGSSEAFF,TRBJ1-1,TRBV6-2/TRBV6-3,TRBD1,.
TGTGCCAGCAGTCCAGGGACAGACTACTCACCCCTCCACTTT,CASSPGTDYSPLHF,TRBJ1-6,TRBV28,TRBD1,.
TGCGCCAGCACCCAGTCGGGACAGGTATTCACAGGAAACACCATATATTTT,CASTQSGQVFTGNTIYF,TRBJ1-3,TRBV4-1,TRBD1,.
TGTGCCAGCTCAGCTGGGACAGGGAGCAAGCAGTACTTC,CASSAGTGSKQYF,TRBJ2-7,TRBV18,TRBD1,.
TGTGCCAGCAGCTCAACTAGCGGGGCTTACAATGAGCAGTTCTTC,CASSSTSGAYNEQFF,TRBJ2-1,TRBV7-3,TRBD2,.
TGTGCCAGCTCACCGACTACAGGGGCCAATGAGCAGTTCTTC,CASSPTTGANEQFF,TRBJ2-1,TRBV18,TRBD1,.
TGTGCCAGCAGCTTGGGGACAGGGGGCGCGTCACCCCTCCACTTT,CASSLGTGGASPLHF,TRBJ1-6,TRBV5-6,TRBD1,.
TGTGCCAGCAGCTTATACTCTAGGACACCAACTAACTATGGCTACACCTTC,CASSLYSRTPTNYGYTF,TRBJ1-2,TRBV7-3,.,.
TGTGCCAGCAGTGAAGCATTACGCAGGGACACTTACAATCAGCCCCAGCATTTT,CASSEALRRDTYNQPQHF,TRBJ1-5,TRBV6-1,.,.
TGCGCCAGCAGCCAAGACGGCGGGGCCGCTTACAATGAGCAGTTCTTC,CASSQDGGAAYNEQFF,TRBJ2-1,TRBV4-3,.,.
TGTGCCAGCAGCTTAGATCGGGAGGCAGGCTACACCTTC,CASSLDREAGYTF,TRBJ1-2,TRBV7-9,.,once
TGTGCCAGCGGGACGAGGACATCACCCTACGAGCAGTACTTC,CASGTRTSPYEQYF,TRBJ2-7,TRBV6-6,.,.
TGCGCCAGCAGTGAGTCCGGGGCAGGCCCCTCCTACGAGCAGTACTTC,CASSESGAGPSYEQYF,TRBJ2-7,TRBV10-2,.,.
TGTGCCAGCAGCTTAAAAGCATCGGATGAAAAACTGTTTTTT,CASSLKASDEKLFF,TRBJ1-4,TRBV7-6,.,.
TGTGCCAGCAGCTTTACAGTTAACACCATATATTTT,CASSFTVNTIYF,TRBJ1-3,TRBV11-2,.,.
TGTGCCAGCAGTTTTAGCGGGGGGAACACAGATACGCAGTATTTT,CASSFSGGNTDTQYF,TRBJ2-3,TRBV7-2,TRBD2,.
TGTGCCAGCAGCGTCGGACAGGGGGCCCACGAGCAGTACTTC,CASSVGQGAHEQYF,TRBJ2-7,TRBV11-2,TRBD1,.
TGTGCCAGCCGGGGGTGGACAGGTGATAATTCACCCCTCCACTTT,CASRGWTGDNSPLHF,TRBJ1-6,TRBV6-5,TRBD1,.
TGTGCCAGCAGCATGGGACAAGGCAATCAGCCCCAGCATTTT,CASSMGQGNQPQHF,TRBJ1-5,TRBV7-9,.,.
TGTGCCACCTTGCCTCCGGACAGCCCAAGCTCTGGAAACACCATATATTTT,CATLPPDSPSSGNTIYF,TRBJ1-3,TRBV2,.,.
TGTGCCAGCAGCTCCGCGGGGGGGCCCGGGACAGATACGCAGTATTTT,CASSSAGGPGTDTQYF,TRBJ2-3,TRBV11-3,TRBD2,.
TGTGCCAGCAGTTTGCTTTTCGGGGAGAGGAGCACTGAAGCTTTCTTT,CASSLLFGERSTEAFF,TRBJ1-1,TRBV2,.,.
TGCAGTGCCAGCGACGGTCTTGAAGCTTTCTTT,CSASDGLEAFF,TRBJ1-1,TRBV20-1,.,.
TGCGCCAGCAGCGGGGGACGGGCTTCAACTAATGAAAAACTGTTTTTT,CASSGGRASTNEKLFF,TRBJ1-4,TRBV5-1,.,.
TGTGCCAGCAGCTTGACACGACCCACCTACAATGAGCAGTTCTTC,CASSLTRPTYNEQFF,TRBJ2-1,TRBV5-5,.,once
TGTGCCAGCAGTCCCCTGCAGGGTGGATACAATTCACCCCTCCACTTT,CASSPLQGGYNSPLHF,TRBJ1-6,TRBV6-2/TRBV6-3,.,once
TGTGCCATCAGTGGTCGGGGGGACGAGCAGTACTTC,CAISGRGDEQYF,TRBJ2-7,TRBV10-3,TRBD2,.
TGTGCCAGCAGCTTAGGGTTTCGAGCCCTTCAAGGGAACACTGAAGCTTTCTTT,CASSLGFRALQGNTEAFF,TRBJ1-1,TRBV7-2,.,.
TGTGCCAGCAGTTCCCTGACAGGGACTTCCTACGAGCAGTACTTC,CASSSLTGTSYEQYF,TRBJ2-7,TRBV11-2,.,few
TGTGCCAGCAGCCCGACAGGGCTTAATGAAAAACTGTTTTTT,CASSPTGLNEKLFF,TRBJ1-4,TRBV5-6,TRBD1,.
TGCGCCAGCAGCTTAGATTCCGGCACTGAAGCTTTCTTT,CASSLDSGTEAFF,TRBJ1-1,TRBV5-1,.,once
TGTGCCACCAGCACAAGGACAGGGGGCTTTGGCTACACCTTC,CATSTRTGGFGYTF,TRBJ1-2,TRBV15,TRBD1,.
TGTGCCAGTAGCCCTTGGGGGACAGGCTACAATCAGCCCCAGCATTTT,CASSPWGTGYNQPQHF,TRBJ1-5,TRBV19,TRBD1,.
TGTGCCAGCAGCTCTCCACAGGGGGTCACTGAAGCTTTCTTT,CASSSPQGVTEAFF,TRBJ1-1,TRBV7-2,TRBD1,.